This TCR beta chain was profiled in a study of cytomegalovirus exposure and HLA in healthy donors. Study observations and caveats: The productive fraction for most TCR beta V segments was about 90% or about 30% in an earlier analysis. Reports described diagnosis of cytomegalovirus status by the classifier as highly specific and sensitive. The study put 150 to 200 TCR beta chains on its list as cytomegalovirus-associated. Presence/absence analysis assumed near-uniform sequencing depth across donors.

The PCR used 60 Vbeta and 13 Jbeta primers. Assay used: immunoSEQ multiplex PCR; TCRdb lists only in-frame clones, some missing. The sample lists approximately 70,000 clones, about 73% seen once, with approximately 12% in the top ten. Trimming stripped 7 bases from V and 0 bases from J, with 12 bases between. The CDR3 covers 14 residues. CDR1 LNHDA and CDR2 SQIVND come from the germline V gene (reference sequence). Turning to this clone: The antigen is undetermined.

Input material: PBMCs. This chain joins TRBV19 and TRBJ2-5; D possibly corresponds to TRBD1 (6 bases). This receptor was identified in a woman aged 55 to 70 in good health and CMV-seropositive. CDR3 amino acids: CASKRQDYQETQYF. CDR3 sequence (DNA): TGTGCCAGTAAACGACAGGACTACCAAGAGACCCAGTACTTC.